The T cell receptor (beta chain) under discussion was sequenced for a study of shared clonotypes between healthy human individuals. Of note for this clone: Its target is not known.

Overall study results and limits: The diversity represented, both genetic and in exposure history, was limited by few donors.

Positively selected for CCR7, the CD45RO-negative cells used as naive CD8 cells excluded terminally differentiated effector memory CD45RA+ cells. The V gene lost 0 bases and the J gene lost 1 base, with 9 bases spanning the gap. The CDR3 totals 15 residues. Germline assignment: CDR1 SGHVS and CDR2 FQNEAQ. Profiling relied on immunoSEQ multiplex PCR, and the TCRdb table lists in-frame clones only, not all of them. The repertoire holds about 2.1 million clones, with about 94% as singletons. V gene TRBV7-8 combines with J gene TRBJ2-5, with D possibly being TRBD2 (6 bases). Source material: naive CD8+ T cells from PBMCs. The source is a man aged 18 to 35 in good health. Some clones in this sample may be carry-over from other donors' samples. This CDR3 is CASSLAAGTQETQYF. CDR3 sequence (DNA): TGTGCCAGCAGCTTAGCGGCGGGAACCCAAGAGACCCAGTACTTC.